This T cell receptor (beta chain) was sequenced for a study of response to subunit inactivated influenza vaccine. Overall study results and limits: The authors suggested that every seasonal influenza vaccination recruits few new T cells.

TCRdb re-called the RT-PCR reads through MiXCR, storing one row per CDR3 protein. The table has 550,000 to 800,000 distinct CDR3 sequences, over 11% seen once. A remark on this clonotype: The antigen remains unidentified.

This CDR3 has 17 residues. V was clipped by 5 bases and J by 1 base; unmatched bases: 6. The sample here was PBMCs from blood, taken 14 to 15 days before vaccination. The chain has TRBV12-3 or TRBV12-4 and TRBJ2-5, with 14 bases fitting TRBD2. The clonotype comes from a man aged 50 to 60 who received an inactivated influenza vaccine. The CDR3 DNA sequence: TGTGCCAGCAGTGTCGGACTAGCGGGGGGCCTCCAAGAGACCCAGTACTTC. This codes for CASSVGLAGGLQETQYF.